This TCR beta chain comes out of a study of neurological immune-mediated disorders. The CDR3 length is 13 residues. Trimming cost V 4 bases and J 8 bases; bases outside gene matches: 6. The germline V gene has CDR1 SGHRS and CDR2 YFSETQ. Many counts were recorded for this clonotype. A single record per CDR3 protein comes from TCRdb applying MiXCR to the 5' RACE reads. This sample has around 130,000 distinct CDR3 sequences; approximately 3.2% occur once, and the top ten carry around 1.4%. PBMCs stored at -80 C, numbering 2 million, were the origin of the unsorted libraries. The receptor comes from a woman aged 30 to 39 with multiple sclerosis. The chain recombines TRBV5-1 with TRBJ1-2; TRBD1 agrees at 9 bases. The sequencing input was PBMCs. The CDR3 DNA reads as TGCGCCAGCAGCGGCGGGACAGGGAAAGGCTACACCTTC. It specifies CASSGGTGKGYTF.